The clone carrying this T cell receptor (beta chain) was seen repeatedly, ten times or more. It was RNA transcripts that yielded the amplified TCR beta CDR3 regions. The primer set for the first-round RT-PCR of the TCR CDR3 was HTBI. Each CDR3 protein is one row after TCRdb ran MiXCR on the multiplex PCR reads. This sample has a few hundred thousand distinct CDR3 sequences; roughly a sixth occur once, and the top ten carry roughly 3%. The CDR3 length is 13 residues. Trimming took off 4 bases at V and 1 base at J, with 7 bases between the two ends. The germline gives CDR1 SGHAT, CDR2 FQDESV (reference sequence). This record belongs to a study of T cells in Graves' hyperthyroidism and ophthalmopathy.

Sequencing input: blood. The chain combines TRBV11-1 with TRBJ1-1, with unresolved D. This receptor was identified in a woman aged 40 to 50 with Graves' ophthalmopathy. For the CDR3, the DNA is TGTGCCAGCAGCTCCTCAGGGAACACTGAAGCTTTCTTT. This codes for CASSSSGNTEAFF.